This TCR beta chain was sequenced for a study of blood T cells in healthy people across ages. Germline V gene data show CDR1 as LGHDT and CDR2 as YNNKEL (reference sequence). The CDR3 is 13 amino acids. V was pared by 4 bases and J by 4 bases, with 10 bases between. This clonotype was counted only a few times. Individuals who donated were healthy Caucasians from Russia aged roughly 6 to 95. Drawn from each donor were ten milliliters of peripheral blood. A second about 7 to 12 cycle PCR used barcoded and J-beta primers. TCRdb used MiXCR to reprocess the 5' RACE reads, holding one entry per CDR3 protein. The repertoire holds fewer than 1,200,000 distinct CDR3 sequences, with approximately 25% as singletons. This same sample was also part of a study on T cells of mothers and their children. Turning to that study: Slightly, though not significantly, more overlap was seen in related than in unrelated mother-child pairs.

Sequenced: blood. The genes are TRBV3-1 and TRBJ1-1, with D unclear. The source is a girl aged 2-10 years in good health. The CDR3 coding sequence is TGTGCCAGCAGCCTGACGGAACCCACTGAAGCTTTCTTT. It specifies CASSLTEPTEAFF.